One sample yielded the 19 T cell receptor beta chains listed below, sequenced in a study of blood T cell repertoires in COVID-19. Assay used: immunoSEQ multiplex PCR; TCRdb lists only in-frame clones, some missing. The sample has some 170,000 clones, around 85% seen once. Material for sequencing was peripheral blood. The receptors originated from a woman aged 60-75 years with acute or convalescent COVID-19.

The V gene is TRBV6-6, the J gene TRBJ2-3, with a weak D call TRBD2 (6 bases). Per germline, CDR1 MNHNY and CDR2 SVGAGI (reference sequence). Between the trimmed V and J ends, which lost 8 bases and 6 bases, there was a span of 18 bases. CDR3 length equals 14 residues. CDR3 sequence (DNA): TGTGCCAGCGGTGACGGGGAGCGGGCGGATACGCAGTATTTT. This translates into CASGDGERADTQYF.

The chain couples TRBV18 to TRBJ1-5; possibly TRBD1 for D (5 bases). The CDR3 spans 14 residues. The V end lost 2 bases, the J end lost 6 bases, and 11 bases lay between the germline ends. Germline lookup yields CDR1 KGHSH and CDR2 LQKENI. Written as DNA, the CDR3 is TGTGCCAGCTCACCAACAGGAGTTAGTCAGCCCCAGCATTTT. Protein sequence: CASSPTGVSQPQHF. The full variable domain, its missing parts supplied by reference TRBV18 and TRBJ1-5, is NAGVMQNPRHLVRRRGQEARLRCSPMKGHSHVYWYRQLPEEGLKFMVYLQKENIIDESGMPKERFSAEFPKEGPSILRIQQVVRGDSAAYFCASSPTGVSQPQHFGDGTRLSIL.

The V gene is TRBV4-1, the J gene TRBJ1-2; D gene unclear. Per the germline V gene, CDR1 is MGHRA and CDR2 is YSYEKL. The CDR3 loop spans 13 amino acids. V was cut by 0 bases and J by 5 bases, with 7 bases left in between. DNA of the CDR3: TGCGCCAGCAGCCAAGATTCAGAATATGGCTACACCTTC. The encoded protein is CASSQDSEYGYTF.

This chain connects TRBV9 to TRBJ2-1; D perhaps matches TRBD2 (5 bases). The CDR3 sequence is 16 residues long. Trimming stripped 0 bases from V and 2 bases from J, with 12 bases between. CDR1 is SGDLS, CDR2 YYNGEE, per germline. The chain's CDR3 is CASSVASRETYNEQFF. The CDR3 bases are TGTGCCAGCAGCGTAGCCTCACGGGAAACCTACAATGAGCAGTTCTTC.

V is TRBV6-1 and J is TRBJ1-1, with D possibly TRBD1 on 5 matching bases. The CDR3 length is 13 residues. Germline V gene sequence: CDR1 MNHNS, CDR2 SASEGT. The germline V and J ends were trimmed by 2 bases and 6 bases, with 10 bases remaining between them. CDR3 loop: CASSESRQPEAFF. The CDR3 DNA sequence: TGTGCCAGCAGTGAATCTCGACAGCCTGAAGCTTTCTTT.

J is TRBJ1-1 and V is TRBV6-5, with D unclear. Germline CDR1 and CDR2: MNHEY and SVGAGI. CDR3 length: 13 residues. With 3 bases removed from V and 0 bases from J, the gap between germline ends came to 5 bases. The CDR3 DNA reads as TGTGCCAGCAGTTATGTAGTGAACACTGAAGCTTTCTTT. The encoded protein is CASSYVVNTEAFF.

This CDR3 reads CASSEGGVTYEQYV. The DNA of the CDR3 is TGTGCCAGCAGTGAAGGCGGGGTCACCTACGAGCAGTACGTC. The V and J genes are TRBV2 and TRBJ2-7, with a tentative D call TRBD2 (6 bases). This CDR3 has 14 residues. Germline loops: CDR1 SNHLY, CDR2 FYNNEI. V shed 1 base and J shed 2 bases, with 9 bases lying between them.

Written as DNA, the CDR3 is TGTGCCAGCAGCTTGTCCTGGACTAGCGGGTTTTACAATGAGCAGTTCTTC. Translated: CASSLSWTSGFYNEQFF. V gene TRBV7-2 combines with J gene TRBJ2-1; 11 nucleotides match TRBD2. CDR1 is SGHTA and CDR2 is FQGNSA in the germline V gene. The CDR3 length is 17 residues. The junction had 8 bases not matched to a gene; V was cut back by 3 bases and J by 4 bases.

The gene calls are TRBV11-3 and TRBJ2-1; weak D call: TRBD2 (5 bases). CDR1 and CDR2 (germline): SGHNT, YENEEA. V lost 0 bases and J lost 12, with 6 bases in between. The CDR3 runs to 11 residues. CDR3 DNA sequence: TGTGCCAGCAGCTTAGAGCGGGTGCAGTTCTTC. Encoded protein: CASSLERVQFF. Using reference TRBV11-3 and TRBJ2-1 for the parts outside the CDR3, the full variable domain is EAGVVQSPRYKIIEKKQPVAFWCNPISGHNTLYWYLQNLGQGPELLIRYENEEAVDDSQLPKDRFSAERLKGVDSTLKIQPAELGDSAVYLCASSLERVQFFGPGTRLTVL.

The chain carries TRBV3-1 (or the pseudogene TRBV3-2) and TRBJ1-1, with unresolved D. CDR3 length: 15 amino acids. Germline V gene lookup returns CDR1 LGHDT and CDR2 YNNKEL (reference sequence). V was clipped by 1 base and J by 1 base, with 10 bases between them. CDR3 sequence: CASSQGAGSNTEAFF. CDR3 nucleotide sequence: TGTGCCAGCAGCCAAGGAGCGGGGTCGAACACTGAAGCTTTCTTT.

The chain employs TRBV2 and TRBJ1-1, with 7 positions matching TRBD1. J gave up 5 bases and V 7 bases, and 7 bases lay outside the gene matches. The CDR3 contains 13 residues. Germline lookup yields CDR1 SNHLY and CDR2 FYNNEI. CDR3 sequence reads: CASILQGGTEAFF. CDR3 coding DNA: TGTGCCAGCATACTCCAGGGGGGAACTGAAGCTTTCTTT. The variable domain in full, completed from reference TRBV2 and TRBJ1-1, reads EPEVTQTPSHQVTQMGQEVILRCVPISNHLYFYWYRQILGQKVEFLVSFYNNEISEKSEIFDDQFSVERPDGSNFTLKIRSTKLEDSAMYFCASILQGGTEAFFGQGTRLTVV.

V is TRBV27 and J is TRBJ1-2, with TRBD1 as a possible D gene (6 bases). The CDR3 sequence is 14 residues long. Germline V lookup: CDR1 MNHEY, CDR2 SMNVEV (reference sequence). The germline V and J ends were trimmed by 1 base and 6 bases, with 12 bases remaining between them. Here the CDR3 reads CASSLLGGEDGYTF. The CDR3 nucleotides read TGTGCCAGCAGTTTATTAGGGGGAGAGGATGGCTACACCTTC.

This chain joins TRBV2 and TRBJ1-5; TRBD1 aligns across 7 bases. This CDR3 is 14 amino acids long. Trimming took 7 bases from V and 2 from J; bases not matched to a gene: 5. CDR1 is SNHLY and CDR2 is FYNNEI in the germline V gene. In DNA, the CDR3 is TGTGCCAGCACCCAGGGGGTCGGCAATCAGCCCCAGCATTTT. This sequence encodes CASTQGVGNQPQHF.

With respect to this clone: Its ends do not fully match the called genes, so a read error is possible. The rearrangement joins TRBV3-1 (or the pseudogene TRBV3-2) to TRBJ2-3; TRBD2 matches at 14 bases. The V gene's germline CDR1 is LGHDT and CDR2 YNNKEL (reference sequence). The CDR3 is 20 amino acids. The CDR3 DNA reads as TGTGTCAGCAGCCAAGAGGGGACTAGCGGGAGTCTAGGAGTCACAGATACGCAGTATTTT. Its translation is CVSSQEGTSGSLGVTDTQYF.

This chain joins TRBV21-1 and TRBJ2-7; TRBD1 is the table's D call, not checked against the DNA. TRBV21-1 is reported as a pseudogene. The length of the CDR3 is 17 residues. The CDR3 protein is CASSRSEGRGVSYEQYF. The CDR3 bases are TGTGCCAGCAGCAGAAGCGAGGGCAGGGGTGTCTCCTACGAGCAGTACTTC.

The rearrangement links TRBV9 to TRBJ2-1; D is perhaps TRBD2 (5 bases). CDR1 is SGDLS, CDR2 YYNGEE, per germline. CDR3 length: 13 amino acids. Trimming cost V 2 bases and J 5 bases, with 8 bases left between them. The CDR3 DNA sequence: TGTGCCAGCAGCGTCCGAGCGGACAATGAGCAGTTCTTC. Protein sequence: CASSVRADNEQFF.

The gene calls are TRBV20-1 and TRBJ1-1, with no clear D. V lost 7 bases and J lost 0, with 6 bases in between. The germline V gene encodes CDR1 DFQATT and CDR2 SNEGSKA (reference sequence). The CDR3 covers 11 residues. The DNA for the CDR3 is TGCAGTGTTGAGGTGAACACTGAAGCTTTCTTT. Translation: CSVEVNTEAFF.

This sequence joins TRBV18 and TRBJ2-2, with 9 bases identical to TRBD2. The CDR3 loop spans 16 amino acids. The ends lost 5 bases at V and 8 bases at J; junction bases unmatched: 12. CDR1 and CDR2 from the germline V gene are KGHSH and LQKENI. The CDR3 here is CASSIGVAGAPGELFF. The CDR3 coding sequence is TGTGCCAGCTCAATAGGCGTAGCGGGAGCTCCGGGGGAGCTGTTTTTT.

V is TRBV3-1 (or the pseudogene TRBV3-2) and J is TRBJ1-1; D call uncertain. Germline V gene sequence: CDR1 LGHDT, CDR2 YNNKEL (reference sequence). This CDR3 has 14 residues. Trimming cost V 2 bases and J 1 base, with 8 bases left between them. CDR3 DNA sequence: TGTGCCAGCAGCCAAAAGGGAGGGAACACTGAAGCTTTCTTT. Encoded protein: CASSQKGGNTEAFF.